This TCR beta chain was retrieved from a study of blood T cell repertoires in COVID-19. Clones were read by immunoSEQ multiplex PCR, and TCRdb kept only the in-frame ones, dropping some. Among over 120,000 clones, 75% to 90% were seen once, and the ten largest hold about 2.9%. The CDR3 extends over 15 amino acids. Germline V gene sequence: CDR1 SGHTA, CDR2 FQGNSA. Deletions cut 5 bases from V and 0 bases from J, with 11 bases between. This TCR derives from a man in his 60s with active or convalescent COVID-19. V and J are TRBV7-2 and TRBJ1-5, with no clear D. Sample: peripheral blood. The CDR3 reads CASSLVQNSNQPQHF. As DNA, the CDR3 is TGTGCCAGCAGCCTCGTACAGAATAGCAATCAGCCCCAGCATTTT.